A single sample is the source of the 29 T cell receptor beta chains below, sequenced in a study of cytomegalovirus exposure and HLA in healthy donors. The primer mix had 60 Vbeta and 13 Jbeta primers. Profiling relied on immunoSEQ multiplex PCR, and the TCRdb table lists in-frame clones only, not all of them. The sample carries some 130,000 clones, roughly three quarters recorded once. The sequencing input was PBMCs. Source of these receptors: a man aged 25 to 45 in good health and CMV-seronegative.

V is TRBV19 and J is TRBJ1-1, with no clear D. In germline, CDR1 is LNHDA, CDR2 SQIVND (reference sequence). The CDR3 has 14 residues. Between the trimmed V and J ends, which lost 2 bases and 1 base, there was a span of 8 bases. For the CDR3, the DNA is TGTGCCAGTAGTATATGGGGAGAGAACACTGAAGCTTTCTTT. Translation gives CASSIWGENTEAFF.

The genes are TRBV5-4 and TRBJ1-4; possibly TRBD1 for D (6 bases). CDR1 and CDR2 (germline): SGHNT, YYREEE (reference sequence). V shed 1 base and J shed 2 bases, with 12 bases lying between them. This CDR3 has 16 residues. Here the CDR3 reads CASSLFLDSTNEKLFF. Here the CDR3 DNA reads TGTGCCAGCAGCTTGTTTCTGGACAGCACTAATGAAAAACTGTTTTTT.

This clone was picked up a small number of times. This chain connects TRBV18 to TRBJ1-2, with D hard to call. Germline V gene data show CDR1 as KGHSH and CDR2 as LQKENI. Trimming took 0 bases from V and 1 from J, leaving 6 bases between them. The CDR3 has 14 amino acids. Here the CDR3 DNA reads TGTGCCAGCTCACCACCGGTAGTTAACTATGGCTACACCTTC. This translates into CASSPPVVNYGYTF.

This sequence joins TRBV6-5 and TRBJ2-2; maybe TRBD1 (5 bases). CDR3 length: 15 amino acids. Germline assignment: CDR1 MNHEY and CDR2 SVGAGI. Trimming took 0 bases from V and 6 from J, leaving 11 bases between them. The CDR3 here is CASSYSLPRAGELFF. The CDR3 DNA follows: TGTGCCAGCAGTTACTCGCTACCCAGGGCCGGGGAGCTGTTTTTT.

V and J are TRBV6-5 and TRBJ2-1; 12 bases are a match to TRBD2. Germline CDR1 MNHEY, CDR2 SVGAGI. The CDR3 runs to 15 residues. V lost 5 bases, J lost 6 bases, and 5 bases stayed unmatched. The CDR3 loop reads CASSRRTSGINEQFF. CDR3 nucleotide sequence: TGTGCCAGCAGTCGGAGGACTAGCGGGATCAATGAGCAGTTCTTC.

V usage is TRBV6-1 and J usage is TRBJ1-1; D not certain. Trimming took 0 bases from V and 6 from J, leaving 2 bases between them. There are 11 residues in the CDR3. CDR1 is MNHNS, CDR2 SASEGT, per germline. In DNA, the CDR3 is TGTGCCAGCAGTGAAGCCGCTGAAGCTTTCTTT. As protein: CASSEAAEAFF.

A remark on this clone: The same CDR3 can be traced to other DNA sequences in this sample. The J gene is TRBJ1-1, the V gene TRBV2; TRBD1 aligns across 9 bases. This CDR3 region has 18 residues. The junction had 21 bases not matched to a gene; V was cut back by 7 bases and J by 6 bases. Per germline, CDR1 SNHLY and CDR2 FYNNEI. The CDR3 reads CASTYLYGGTGLSAEAFF. In DNA, the CDR3 is TGTGCCAGCACCTACCTTTACGGTGGGACAGGGTTATCAGCTGAAGCTTTCTTT.

This clone has more than one count but fewer than ten. V usage is TRBV28 and J usage is TRBJ2-7, with 10 bases that match TRBD2. From germline, CDR1 is MDHEN and CDR2 SYDVKM. The V and J ends lost 6 bases and 1 base, in that order; junction bases with no gene match: 6. The CDR3 length is 15 residues. CDR3 residues: CASSPRLAGSYEQYF. CDR3 DNA: TGTGCCAGCAGCCCCCGACTAGCGGGTTCCTACGAGCAGTACTTC.

This clone was seen only a few times. V usage is TRBV5-4 and J usage is TRBJ2-3; D remains unclear. Per the germline V gene, CDR1 is SGHNT and CDR2 is YYREEE (reference sequence). V was trimmed by 4 bases and J by 0 bases, leaving 15 bases between them. CDR3 length equals 16 residues. CDR3 coding DNA: TGTGCCAGCAGCCCTGGCATTTTAATTAGCACAGATACGCAGTATTTT. Translated, it gives CASSPGILISTDTQYF.

This chain uses TRBV14 with TRBJ1-1; 11 positions agree with TRBD1. Trimming took 4 bases from V and 2 from J; bases not matched to a gene: 6. This CDR3 is built from 16 residues. Germline V gives CDR1 SGHDN, CDR2 FVKESK. This chain's CDR3 is CASSPRTGGINTEAFF. The DNA for the CDR3 is TGTGCCAGCAGCCCCCGGACAGGGGGCATTAACACTGAAGCTTTCTTT.

The chain links TRBV28 to TRBJ1-2, with 8 bases identical to TRBD1. Germline-derived CDR1 and CDR2 are MDHEN and SYDVKM. CDR3 length equals 13 residues. With 4 bases clipped from V and 6 bases from J, the junction kept 4 bases outside the gene matches. As DNA, the CDR3 is TGTGCCAGCAGTTACGGACAGGGAAATGGCTACACCTTC. It encodes CASSYGQGNGYTF.

The J gene is TRBJ1-5, the V gene TRBV4-1; 7 bases map to TRBD1. Per germline, CDR1 MGHRA and CDR2 YSYEKL. V dropped 3 bases and J dropped 8; count of bases not matched to a gene: 10. CDR3 length: 15 amino acids. The CDR3 nucleotides read TGCGCCAGCAGCCATGAACCACAGGGGTTGGAGCCCCAGCATTTT. This translates into CASSHEPQGLEPQHF.

This clone showed up just once. The chain links TRBV19 to TRBJ2-3; 8 bases are shared with TRBD2. The length of the CDR3 is 16 residues. Unmatched junction bases numbered 7, after V lost 5 bases and J lost 0 bases. CDR1 and CDR2 from the germline V gene are LNHDA and SQIVND (reference sequence). This CDR3 reads CASSATSGYSTDTQYF. The CDR3 DNA is TGTGCCAGTAGTGCAACTAGCGGTTATAGCACAGATACGCAGTATTTT. The full variable domain, completed using reference TRBV19 and TRBJ2-3, is DGGITQSPKYLFRKEGQNVTLSCEQNLNHDAMYWYRQDPGQGLRLIYYSQIVNDFQKGDIAEGYSVSREKKESFPLTVTSAQKNPTAFYLCASSATSGYSTDTQYFGPGTRLTVL.

The chain couples TRBV2 to TRBJ2-7; 9 nucleotides line up with TRBD1. With 6 bases clipped from V and 0 bases from J, the junction kept 6 bases outside the gene matches. CDR3 length: 15 amino acids. Germline-derived CDR1 and CDR2 are SNHLY and FYNNEI. In DNA, the CDR3 is TGTGCCAGCAGACTCGGGACAGGGCACTCCTACGAGCAGTACTTC. Translation gives CASRLGTGHSYEQYF.

V gene TRBV9 combines with J gene TRBJ2-1, with D perhaps TRBD1 (6 bases). Germline CDR1 and CDR2: SGDLS and YYNGEE. This CDR3 is 14 amino acids long. Trimming left V 2 bases short and J 6 bases short, with 12 bases between. The CDR3 loop is CASSVDQGLNEQFF. The CDR3 DNA sequence: TGTGCCAGCAGCGTGGACCAGGGGCTCAATGAGCAGTTCTTC. Complete variable domain (other parts from reference TRBV9 and TRBJ2-1): DSGVTQTPKHLITATGQRVTLRCSPRSGDLSVYWYQQSLDQGLQFLIQYYNGEERAKGNILERFSAQQFPDLHSELNLSSLELGDSALYFCASSVDQGLNEQFFGPGTRLTVL.

The sample holds one count of this clone. The chain recombines TRBV7-3 with TRBJ2-3; TRBD2 matches 9 bases. Trimming at V came to 0 bases and at J to 3 bases, leaving 4 bases not matched to a gene. This CDR3 spans 16 amino acids. The germline V gene has CDR1 SGHTA and CDR2 FQGTGA. The CDR3 loop reads CASSLTGGRETDTQYF. CDR3 coding DNA: TGTGCCAGCAGCTTAACAGGCGGGAGGGAGACAGATACGCAGTATTTT.

The table lists this clone with a count of one. The V call is TRBV5-1, the J call TRBJ2-1, with 10 nucleotides matching TRBD2. The junction had 13 bases not matched to a gene; V was cut back by 4 bases and J by 0 bases. CDR1 and CDR2 from the germline V gene are SGHRS and YFSETQ. This CDR3 is 19 amino acids long. The CDR3 loop reads CASSIRLAGWFSSYNEQFF. The CDR3 DNA reads as TGCGCCAGCAGCATTAGACTAGCGGGTTGGTTTAGCTCCTACAATGAGCAGTTCTTC. Combining the CDR3 with reference TRBV5-1 and TRBJ2-1 gives the whole variable domain KAGVTQTPRYLIKTRGQQVTLSCSPISGHRSVSWYQQTPGQGLQFLFEYFSETQRNKGNFPGRFSGRQFSNSRSEMNVSTLELGDSALYLCASSIRLAGWFSSYNEQFFGPGTRLTVL.

V gene TRBV10-3 combines with J gene TRBJ2-2; 7 bases agree with TRBD1. CDR1 and CDR2 (germline): ENHRY, SYGVKD. The J segment lost 5 bases and the V segment lost 3 bases, leaving 9 bases of the junction unmatched. CDR3 length: 16 residues. Here the CDR3 DNA reads TGTGCCATCAGTGAATCTACCGGGACAGTAACCGGGGAGCTGTTTTTT. Translated, it gives CAISESTGTVTGELFF.

The chain couples TRBV7-9 to TRBJ2-7; TRBD1 matches at 11 bases. Trimming removed 7 bases from V and 6 bases from J; junction bases left unmatched: 8. Per germline, CDR1 SEHNR and CDR2 FQNEAQ (reference sequence). CDR3 length equals 14 residues. CDR3 DNA: TGTGCCAGCACCCCGGGACAGGGGGTAGGCGAGCAGTACTTC. Protein product: CASTPGQGVGEQYF. The variable domain in full, with the rest retrieved from reference TRBV7-9 and TRBJ2-7, is DTGVSQNPRHKITKRGQNVTFRCDPISEHNRLYWYRQTLGQGPEFLTYFQNEAQLEKSRLLSDRFSAERPKGSFSTLEIQRTEQGDSAMYLCASTPGQGVGEQYFGPGTRLTVT.

This chain uses TRBV7-8 with TRBJ2-1; 11 bases are shared with TRBD2. The CDR3 covers 21 residues. From germline, CDR1 is SGHVS and CDR2 FQNEAQ. V lost 1 base, J lost 2 bases, and 16 bases stayed unmatched. CDR3 in amino acids: CASSLEAETSGANYPYNEQFF. CDR3 nucleotides: TGTGCCAGCAGCTTAGAGGCCGAGACTAGCGGGGCAAATTACCCCTACAATGAGCAGTTCTTC.

V is TRBV19 and J is TRBJ2-7; 7 bases agree with TRBD1. Germline V gene sequence: CDR1 LNHDA, CDR2 SQIVND (reference sequence). The ends lost 5 bases at V and 0 bases at J; junction bases unmatched: 7. The CDR3 is 15 amino acids. In DNA form, the CDR3 reads TGTGCCAGTAGTTTCTTCCGGGACAGCTCCTACGAGCAGTACTTC. Its translation: CASSFFRDSSYEQYF.

This clone was seen a single time. V and J are TRBV28 and TRBJ2-1; 10 bases match TRBD2. The trim removed 6 bases at V and 8 bases at J, leaving 7 bases unmatched. The germline V gene encodes CDR1 MDHEN and CDR2 SYDVKM. The CDR3 is 14 residues long. The CDR3 reads CASSRLAGRDEQFF. Written as DNA, the CDR3 is TGTGCCAGCAGCAGACTAGCGGGCCGGGATGAGCAGTTCTTC. The variable domain in full, with the rest retrieved from reference TRBV28 and TRBJ2-1, is DVKVTQSSRYLVKRTGEKVFLECVQDMDHENMFWYRQDPGLGLRLIYFSYDVKMKEKGDIPEGYSVSREKKERFSLILESASTNQTSMYLCASSRLAGRDEQFFGPGTRLTVL.

This clone was seen a handful of times. This chain links TRBV5-1 with TRBJ2-5; 10 bases are a match to TRBD1. Germline loops: CDR1 SGHRS, CDR2 YFSETQ. The CDR3 covers 15 residues. Unmatched junction bases numbered 9, after V lost 6 bases and J lost 4 bases. The CDR3 DNA reads TGCGCCAGCACCCCGACAGGGGGCGAAGCAGAGACCCAGTACTTC. Amino acid sequence: CASTPTGGEAETQYF.

The J gene is TRBJ2-1, the V gene TRBV29-1; TRBD2 matches 7 bases. The CDR3 loop spans 16 amino acids. Germline CDR1 is SQVTM and CDR2 is ANQGSEA. The ends lost 7 bases at V and 6 bases at J; junction bases unmatched: 18. CDR3 residues: CSAQKEGRELSNEQFF. DNA for the CDR3: TGCAGCGCACAAAAGGAGGGGCGGGAGTTATCCAATGAGCAGTTCTTC.

The rearrangement links TRBV6-1 to TRBJ2-1; 11 positions agree with TRBD2. The CDR3 consists of 15 residues. V dropped 7 bases and J dropped 4; count of bases not matched to a gene: 6. In germline, CDR1 is MNHNS, CDR2 SASEGT. The CDR3 DNA sequence: TGTGCCAGCAACAAACTAGCGGGAGAGTACAATGAGCAGTTCTTC. It encodes CASNKLAGEYNEQFF.

This sequence joins TRBV4-2 and TRBJ1-3; 7 bases fit TRBD1. V shed 3 bases and J 0 bases; nucleotides not matched to a gene: 5. Germline V CDR1 and CDR2: LGHNA, YNFKEQ. The CDR3 has 16 residues. DNA for the CDR3: TGTGCCAGCAGCCACAGAACAGGGGACTCTGGAAACACCATATATTTT. Encoded protein: CASSHRTGDSGNTIYF.

This rearrangement joins TRBV7-9 to TRBJ2-7; D is possibly TRBD2 (5 bases). Germline V CDR1 and CDR2: SEHNR, FQNEAQ (reference sequence). The V end lost 4 bases, the J end lost 6 bases, and 13 bases lay between the germline ends. This CDR3 region has 13 residues. CDR3 region: CASSYTPDSEQYF. As DNA, the CDR3 is TGTGCCAGCAGCTACACCCCGGACTCCGAGCAGTACTTC. The full variable domain, completed using reference TRBV7-9 and TRBJ2-7, is DTGVSQNPRHKITKRGQNVTFRCDPISEHNRLYWYRQTLGQGPEFLTYFQNEAQLEKSRLLSDRFSAERPKGSFSTLEIQRTEQGDSAMYLCASSYTPDSEQYFGPGTRLTVT.

V usage is TRBV10-1 and J usage is TRBJ2-3; D is unclear. This CDR3 has 14 residues. Germline CDR1 reads WNHNN; CDR2 reads SYGVQD (reference sequence). Deletions cut 3 bases from V and 4 bases from J, with 11 bases between. In nucleotides, the CDR3 is TGCGCCAGCAGTGACTCGAGGTGGGCAGATACGCAGTATTTT. Protein product: CASSDSRWADTQYF.

The rearrangement links TRBV11-1 to TRBJ2-7, with 8 positions matching TRBD2. V was clipped by 5 bases and J by 6 bases; unmatched bases: 3. Germline V gene data show CDR1 as SGHAT and CDR2 as FQDESV (reference sequence). The CDR3 is 12 residues long. The CDR3 DNA reads as TGTGCCAGCAGCAAGAGCGGGGGCGAGCAGTACTTC. Translated: CASSKSGGEQYF.